This entry lists 24 T cell receptor beta chains sequenced from one sample in a study of T cell responses to AZD1222 COVID-19 vaccine. Measured with immunoSEQ multiplex PCR; TCRdb has only the in-frame clones, and not every one. The profile shows around 130,000 clones, 80% to 95% of them singletons. The source material was peripheral blood, sampled 28 days after the second AZD1222 dose. These receptor sequences come from an adult who received the AZD1222 COVID-19 vaccine.

V gene TRBV4-3 combines with J gene TRBJ1-1; the match to TRBD1 covers 8 bases. CDR3 length equals 15 residues. CDR1 is LGHNA, CDR2 YSLEER, per germline. J gave up 5 bases and V 4 bases, and 9 bases lay outside the gene matches. DNA of the CDR3: TGCGCCAGCAGCCCAACCCCGACAGGGGTAACTGAAGCTTTCTTT. It yields the protein CASSPTPTGVTEAFF.

The chain couples TRBV7-9 to TRBJ2-7; 12 bases fit TRBD2. Germline V lookup: CDR1 SEHNR, CDR2 FQNEAQ (reference sequence). V trimming: 6 bases; J trimming: 3 bases; junction bases outside the gene matches: 6. The CDR3 covers 15 residues. The CDR3 here is CASRLLAGGLYEQYF. CDR3 sequence (DNA): TGTGCCAGCAGGTTACTAGCGGGAGGCCTCTACGAGCAGTACTTC.

V gene TRBV15 combines with J gene TRBJ2-7; D might be TRBD1 (5 bases). Germline values: CDR1 LNHNV, CDR2 YYDKDF (reference sequence). Trimming shortened V by 1 base and J by 3 bases, and 19 bases separated the two germline ends. The CDR3 extends over 17 amino acids. This chain's CDR3 is CATSRGLDIGRDYEQYF. Here the CDR3 DNA reads TGTGCCACCAGCAGAGGTCTGGACATTGGGCGAGACTACGAGCAGTACTTC.

The chain is built from TRBV25-1 and TRBJ1-2; D is ambiguous. This CDR3 spans 12 amino acids. V dropped 6 bases and J dropped 4 bases, with 9 bases sitting between them. Germline values: CDR1 MGHDK, CDR2 SYGVNS. The CDR3 bases are TGTGCCAGCAGGGCCGGGAGCTATGGCTACACCTTC. As protein: CASRAGSYGYTF.

V usage is TRBV7-6 and J usage is TRBJ2-7, with D unresolved. Germline V gene sequence: CDR1 SGHVS, CDR2 FNYEAQ. CDR3 size: 12 residues. The V end lost 1 base, the J end lost 0 bases, and 1 base lay between the germline ends. The CDR3 spells CASSLGSYEQYF. CDR3 sequence (DNA): TGTGCCAGCAGCTTAGGCTCCTACGAGCAGTACTTC.

The chain joins TRBV19 to TRBJ2-7; TRBD1 might be the D (8 bases). From germline, CDR1 is LNHDA and CDR2 SQIVND (reference sequence). This CDR3 spans 14 amino acids. With 5 bases removed from V and 4 bases from J, the gap between germline ends came to 15 bases. CDR3 residues: CASSFGQGGYEQYF. The CDR3 bases are TGTGCCAGTAGTTTCGGACAGGGAGGGTACGAGCAGTACTTC.

This rearrangement joins TRBV7-8 to TRBJ1-1, with unresolved D. Trimming removed 0 bases from V and 7 bases from J, with 9 bases in between. The CDR3 is 13 amino acids. Germline V gene sequence: CDR1 SGHVS, CDR2 FQNEAQ. The DNA of the CDR3 is TGTGCCAGCAGCTTAGCGTCCAGGAGTGAAGCTTTCTTT. It encodes CASSLASRSEAFF.

V is TRBV10-3 and J is TRBJ2-3; 8 bases line up with TRBD2. CDR1 is ENHRY and CDR2 is SYGVKD in the germline V gene. V was clipped by 4 bases and J by 4 bases; unmatched bases: 7. This CDR3 region has 15 residues. DNA for the CDR3: TGTGCCATCAGTGTGACTAGCGATGCGCCAGATACGCAGTATTTT. The encoded protein is CAISVTSDAPDTQYF.

V and J are TRBV6-5 and TRBJ2-1; D is possibly TRBD1 (6 bases). V shed 2 bases and J shed 6 bases, with 8 bases lying between them. Germline V gives CDR1 MNHEY, CDR2 SVGAGI. CDR3 length: 13 amino acids. For the CDR3, the DNA is TGTGCCAGCAGTTACCAGGGGCTCAATGAGCAGTTCTTC. The encoded protein is CASSYQGLNEQFF.

The chain combines TRBV7-9 with TRBJ2-7; D gene uncertain. V dropped 4 bases and J dropped 5 bases, with 9 bases sitting between them. This CDR3 comprises 12 residues. CDR1 is SEHNR and CDR2 is FQNEAQ in the germline V gene (reference sequence). CDR3 coding DNA: TGTGCCAGCAGCTCCCTGCTCCACGAGCAGTACTTC. This encodes CASSSLLHEQYF.

V usage is TRBV25-1 and J usage is TRBJ2-1, with unresolved D. The ends were cut back, 4 bases at V and 7 bases at J, with 11 bases in the middle. Germline CDR1 reads MGHDK; CDR2 reads SYGVNS. The CDR3 spans 13 residues. CDR3 coding DNA: TGTGCCAGCAGTGCTCCAATAAATAATGAGCAGTTCTTC. This codes for CASSAPINNEQFF.

The J gene is TRBJ2-7, the V gene TRBV27; D is ambiguous. Germline V gene lookup returns CDR1 MNHEY and CDR2 SMNVEV (reference sequence). Trimming removed 5 bases from V and 2 bases from J, with 13 bases in between. This CDR3 comprises 14 residues. The CDR3 loop reads CASSTAGATYEQYF. The CDR3 DNA sequence: TGTGCCAGCAGTACAGCTGGAGCGACCTACGAGCAGTACTTC.

This clone was picked up one time. V is TRBV6-6 and J is TRBJ1-1; no clear D gene. The CDR3 is 14 amino acids. V lost 3 bases to trimming and J lost 0 bases, with 8 bases between them. Per the germline V gene, CDR1 is MNHNY and CDR2 is SVGAGI (reference sequence). The CDR3 DNA follows: TGTGCCAGCAGTTATCAAGAGATGAACACTGAAGCTTTCTTT. This gives the protein CASSYQEMNTEAFF.

Of note for this clone: The sample carries other DNA sequences with the same CDR3. V and J are TRBV27 and TRBJ1-1; unclear D gene. CDR1 and CDR2 from the germline V gene are MNHEY and SMNVEV (reference sequence). The CDR3 runs 12 residues. The ends were cut back, 6 bases at V and 0 bases at J, with 5 bases in the middle. CDR3 sequence: CASRGMNTEAFF. CDR3 coding DNA: TGTGCCAGCAGGGGAATGAACACTGAAGCTTTCTTT.

The V gene is TRBV3-1 (or the pseudogene TRBV3-2), the J gene TRBJ1-3; D gene ambiguous. V was clipped by 3 bases and J by 3 bases, with 6 bases between them. The germline gives CDR1 LGHDT, CDR2 YNNKEL (reference sequence). CDR3 length: 13 residues. CDR3 bases: TGTGCCAGCAGCCAGAATCGTGGAAACACCATATATTTT. As protein: CASSQNRGNTIYF.

The rearrangement links TRBV28 to TRBJ1-5; tentatively, D is TRBD1 (5 bases). The CDR3 loop spans 14 amino acids. Per the germline V gene, CDR1 is MDHEN and CDR2 is SYDVKM. V lost 7 bases to trimming and J lost 6 bases, with 16 bases between them. CDR3 loop: CASMVTGLGQPQHF. The CDR3 DNA sequence: TGTGCCAGCATGGTTACAGGTTTGGGTCAGCCCCAGCATTTT. Full variable domain (rest looked up from reference TRBV28 and TRBJ1-5): DVKVTQSSRYLVKRTGEKVFLECVQDMDHENMFWYRQDPGLGLRLIYFSYDVKMKEKGDIPEGYSVSREKKERFSLILESASTNQTSMYLCASMVTGLGQPQHFGDGTRLSIL.

V usage is TRBV2 and J usage is TRBJ2-7; the D call may be TRBD1 or TRBD2 (5 bases each). The V gene's germline CDR1 is SNHLY and CDR2 FYNNEI. Trimming pared 3 bases from V and 0 bases from J, leaving 15 bases between. The length of the CDR3 is 16 residues. For the CDR3, the DNA is TGTGCCAGCAGTGACTTGGGGCCCGGAGGCTCCTACGAGCAGTACTTC. This codes for CASSDLGPGGSYEQYF. Full variable domain (outside the CDR3, taken from reference TRBV2 and TRBJ2-7): EPEVTQTPSHQVTQMGQEVILRCVPISNHLYFYWYRQILGQKVEFLVSFYNNEISEKSEIFDDQFSVERPDGSNFTLKIRSTKLEDSAMYFCASSDLGPGGSYEQYFGPGTRLTVT.

V is TRBV28 and J is TRBJ1-5; 7 bases align to TRBD1. Germline V gives CDR1 MDHEN, CDR2 SYDVKM. The CDR3 consists of 15 residues. After removal of 5 bases from V and 3 bases from J, the junction contained 7 bases not matched to a gene. The CDR3 region is CASSRWTGINQPQHF. The DNA of the CDR3 is TGTGCCAGCAGTCGGTGGACAGGTATCAATCAGCCCCAGCATTTT.

This sequence joins TRBV29-1 and TRBJ2-6; 7 bases map to TRBD1. Germline CDR1 reads SQVTM; CDR2 reads ANQGSEA. The CDR3 totals 16 residues. V lost 5 bases, J lost 0 bases, and 7 bases stayed unmatched. The DNA of the CDR3 is TGCAGCGTTCTCCGACAGGGAAACTCTGGGGCCAACGTCCTGACTTTC. As protein: CSVLRQGNSGANVLTF.

This rearrangement joins TRBV27 to TRBJ1-4, with D perhaps TRBD1 (6 bases). This CDR3 has 15 amino acids. Germline V gene sequence: CDR1 MNHEY, CDR2 SMNVEV (reference sequence). The germline V and J ends were trimmed by 2 bases and 8 bases, with 15 bases remaining between them. The CDR3 coding sequence is TGTGCCAGCAGTTTAAGGGCAGGGGTTAAGGAAAAACTGTTTTTT. Encoded protein: CASSLRAGVKEKLFF.

The chain is built from TRBV9 and TRBJ2-1, with 12 bases fitting TRBD2. Germline loops: CDR1 SGDLS, CDR2 YYNGEE. Trimming took 2 bases from V and 0 from J; bases not matched to a gene: 6. This CDR3 is 18 amino acids long. This chain's CDR3 is CASSVGGTSGYSYNEQFF. CDR3 in DNA: TGTGCCAGCAGCGTCGGGGGGACTAGCGGGTACTCCTACAATGAGCAGTTCTTC.

V and J are TRBV4-3 and TRBJ2-1; 8 nucleotides align to TRBD2. This CDR3 is built from 16 residues. With 0 bases clipped from V and 5 bases from J, the junction kept 6 bases outside the gene matches. Germline-derived CDR1 and CDR2 are LGHNA and YSLEER. In DNA form, the CDR3 reads TGCGCCAGCAGCCAAGATGGAAGCGGGGGCCACAATGAGCAGTTCTTC. It specifies CASSQDGSGGHNEQFF.

The chain uses TRBV4-3 and TRBJ1-4; D perhaps matches TRBD1 (5 bases). The CDR3 totals 16 residues. V lost 4 bases, J lost 5 bases, and 17 bases lay in between. CDR1 and CDR2 (germline): LGHNA, YSLEER. Written as DNA, the CDR3 is TGCGCCAGCAGCCCCCTGGGGGAGGGATCAAATGAAAAACTGTTTTTT. It translates to CASSPLGEGSNEKLFF.

The chain joins TRBV19 to TRBJ2-1; unclear D gene. Germline V gene sequence: CDR1 LNHDA, CDR2 SQIVND (reference sequence). V was trimmed by 3 bases and J by 5 bases, leaving 8 bases between them. The CDR3 contains 13 residues. The CDR3 bases are TGTGCCAGTAGTATGGCCCTGAACAATGAGCAGTTCTTC. Residues: CASSMALNNEQFF.